These 31 T cell receptor beta chains were all obtained from the same sample, sequenced in a study of long-term antiretroviral therapy in people with HIV. Investigators performed immunoSEQ version v3.0 at survey level. Using immunoSEQ multiplex PCR, the repertoire was profiled, and TCRdb retains in-frame clones only, with some absent. The sample contains approximately 35,000 clones, 95% to 98% of which appear only once. Sequenced material: unsorted PBMCs, taken 6.9 years after starting antiretroviral therapy. The receptors here all came from a man aged 25 to 40 with HIV.

This chain joins TRBV6-5 and TRBJ2-3; 8 positions agree with TRBD1. The CDR3 covers 15 residues. The germline V gene encodes CDR1 MNHEY and CDR2 SVGAGI. V lost 6 bases, J lost 4 bases, and 9 bases stayed unmatched. CDR3 region: CASRTDRGGADTQYF. CDR3 DNA sequence: TGTGCCAGCAGAACCGACAGGGGTGGGGCAGATACGCAGTATTTT.

The chain employs TRBV9 and TRBJ2-1; TRBD2 matches 12 bases. The V gene's germline CDR1 is SGDLS and CDR2 YYNGEE. This CDR3 is 14 amino acids long. V lost 7 bases, J lost 10 bases, and 9 bases stayed unmatched. The CDR3 is CASRKLAGGGEQFF. The CDR3, as DNA: TGTGCCAGCCGTAAACTAGCGGGAGGTGGGGAGCAGTTCTTC.

V usage is TRBV27 and J usage is TRBJ1-5; 11 bases map to TRBD1. CDR1 is MNHEY, CDR2 SMNVEV, per germline (reference sequence). The CDR3 extends over 16 amino acids. V lost 5 bases and J lost 4; bases outside the gene matches: 7. The chain's CDR3 is CASSLGTGGWNQPQHF. The CDR3 nucleotides are TGTGCCAGCAGTCTCGGGACAGGGGGATGGAATCAGCCCCAGCATTTT.

The chain joins TRBV5-4 to TRBJ1-4, with no clear D. The ends were cut back, 4 bases at V and 8 bases at J, with 15 bases in the middle. The CDR3 contains 14 residues. The germline CDR1 and CDR2 sequences are SGHNT and YYREEE (reference sequence). In DNA, the CDR3 is TGTGCCAGCAGCCCTGGAACAGACGCCGAAAAACTGTTTTTT. Its translation: CASSPGTDAEKLFF.

The rearrangement links TRBV7-2 to TRBJ1-4; D call uncertain. CDR3 length: 16 amino acids. Trimming removed 2 bases from V and 1 base from J, with 11 bases in between. Germline V gene sequence: CDR1 SGHTA, CDR2 FQGNSA. The CDR3 spells CASSLRAAGTNEKLFF. The CDR3 DNA sequence: TGTGCCAGCAGCTTAAGGGCTGCGGGAACTAATGAAAAACTGTTTTTT.

V usage is TRBV29-1 and J usage is TRBJ2-2, with D unclear. V lost 4 bases to trimming and J lost 5 bases, with 11 bases between them. The germline gives CDR1 SQVTM, CDR2 ANQGSEA. The CDR3 runs 13 residues. CDR3 nucleotide sequence: TGCAGCGTTGTACAGCCTCTAACCGGGGAGCTGTTTTTT. Translation gives CSVVQPLTGELFF.

The chain uses TRBV4-1 and TRBJ2-1, with D possibly TRBD2 on 6 matching bases. V was shortened by 4 bases and J by 5 bases, with 15 bases between the two germline ends. The length of the CDR3 is 15 residues. The germline gives CDR1 MGHRA, CDR2 YSYEKL. The CDR3 sequence: CASSLGGGGNNEQFF. In DNA form, the CDR3 reads TGCGCCAGCAGCCTCGGGGGTGGCGGGAACAATGAGCAGTTCTTC.

This sequence joins TRBV7-7 and TRBJ2-2; D not resolved. V gave up 2 bases and J gave up 5 bases, with 3 bases separating them. Germline CDR1 SSHAT, CDR2 FNYEAQ (reference sequence). The CDR3 totals 12 residues. The CDR3 loop is CASSLPTGELFF. The CDR3 DNA sequence: TGTGCCAGCAGCTTACCAACCGGGGAGCTGTTTTTT.

The rearrangement joins TRBV30 to TRBJ2-7, with D possibly called TRBD1 or TRBD2 (5 bases each). CDR3 length: 16 residues. V gave up 2 bases and J gave up 2 bases, with 19 bases separating them. Germline V lookup: CDR1 GTSNPN, CDR2 SVGIG (reference sequence). In DNA, the CDR3 is TGTGCCTGGAGTCCCCTAAACCCCTTGGGGGCCTACGAGCAGTACTTC. This translates into CAWSPLNPLGAYEQYF. Together with reference TRBV30 and TRBJ2-7, the CDR3 gives the full variable domain: SQTIHQWPATLVQPVGSPLSLECTVEGTSNPNLYWYRQAAGRGLQLLFYSVGIGQISSEVPQNLSASRPQDRQFILSSKKLLLSDSGFYLCAWSPLNPLGAYEQYFGPGTRLTVT.

This chain joins TRBV2 and TRBJ2-5; D assignment may be TRBD1 or TRBD2 (5 bases each). Per germline, CDR1 SNHLY and CDR2 FYNNEI. V dropped 5 bases and J dropped 5 bases, with 15 bases sitting between them. The CDR3 length is 14 residues. CDR3 amino acids: CASSRGPAIETQYF. CDR3 sequence (DNA): TGTGCCAGCAGTCGGGGCCCAGCGATCGAGACCCAGTACTTC.

The chain carries TRBV19 and TRBJ1-6; D call uncertain. Germline-derived CDR1 and CDR2 are LNHDA and SQIVND (reference sequence). CDR3 size: 18 residues. Trimming removed 3 bases at V and 10 bases at J, with 25 bases between. CDR3 sequence reads: CASSMVVDGVQAASPLHF. In nucleotides, the CDR3 is TGTGCCAGTAGTATGGTCGTAGATGGAGTCCAGGCGGCGTCACCCCTCCACTTT.

The genes are TRBV4-3 and TRBJ2-7, with a weak D call TRBD1 (5 bases). CDR1 LGHNA and CDR2 YSLEER come from the germline V gene. There are 14 residues in the CDR3. The V and J ends lost 1 base and 3 bases respectively, with 10 bases between them. The CDR3 is CASSQGIGDYEQYF. The CDR3 DNA reads TGCGCCAGCAGCCAAGGGATAGGGGACTACGAGCAGTACTTC.

The V and J genes are TRBV7-3 and TRBJ2-1; 8 nucleotides match TRBD1. Germline V gene lookup returns CDR1 SGHTA and CDR2 FQGTGA. The CDR3 length is 12 residues. V trimming: 5 bases; J trimming: 10 bases; junction bases outside the gene matches: 4. CDR3 sequence: CASSPGQGEQFF. In DNA form, the CDR3 reads TGTGCCAGCAGCCCAGGACAGGGCGAGCAGTTCTTC.

V and J are TRBV14 and TRBJ2-7; 7 positions agree with TRBD2. The germline CDR1 and CDR2 sequences are SGHDN and FVKESK. The CDR3 is made up of 15 amino acids. The ends lost 1 base at V and 3 bases at J; junction bases unmatched: 6. CDR3 in amino acids: CASSQGLAFVYEQYF. CDR3 nucleotide sequence: TGTGCCAGCAGCCAAGGACTAGCCTTCGTCTACGAGCAGTACTTC.

This chain links TRBV6-6 with TRBJ2-7, with D hard to call. The CDR3 runs 15 residues. Trimming cost V 2 bases and J 0 bases, with 11 bases left between them. The germline V gene has CDR1 MNHNY and CDR2 SVGAGI (reference sequence). CDR3: CASSYLDPSSYEQYF. The CDR3 DNA follows: TGTGCCAGCAGTTACCTGGACCCCAGCTCCTACGAGCAGTACTTC.

This chain links TRBV6-5 with TRBJ1-2; D remains unclear. Looked up from germline, CDR1 is MNHEY and CDR2 is SVGAGI. Trimming stripped 8 bases from V and 7 bases from J, with 17 bases between. The CDR3 runs to 13 residues. The CDR3 region is CASGGIGMGGYTF. The CDR3 region has the DNA TGTGCCAGCGGAGGCATTGGGATGGGTGGCTACACCTTC.

Written as DNA, the CDR3 is TGTGCCAGCAGTGAAGATGCCCGGGACAGTTCCCACTTT. This translates into CASSEDARDSSHF. This chain links TRBV6-1 with TRBJ1-6; 7 bases match TRBD1. J gave up 18 bases and V 1 base, and 9 bases lay outside the gene matches. CDR3 length: 13 residues. Germline CDR1 is MNHNS and CDR2 is SASEGT.

The V and J genes are TRBV18 and TRBJ1-5, with 8 bases lining up with TRBD1. V was clipped by 4 bases and J by 2 bases; unmatched bases: 7. The CDR3 length is 16 residues. CDR1 and CDR2 (germline): KGHSH, LQKENI. CDR3 protein: CASSLSGGPGNQPQHF. The DNA for the CDR3 is TGTGCCAGCTCACTCTCAGGGGGCCCGGGCAATCAGCCCCAGCATTTT.

This clone was recorded once. As DNA, the CDR3 is TGTGCCAGCAGGGGCGGGGGAGGCGGATACACCTTC. Amino acid sequence: CASRGGGGGYTF. The rearrangement links TRBV2 to TRBJ1-2; D is perhaps TRBD1 (5 bases). With 6 bases removed from V and 11 bases from J, the gap between germline ends came to 16 bases. The CDR3 is 12 amino acids. In germline, CDR1 is SNHLY, CDR2 FYNNEI.

This sequence joins TRBV25-1 and TRBJ1-2, with a possible D match to TRBD1 (6 bases). The CDR3 contains 14 residues. The V end lost 2 bases, the J end lost 5 bases, and 12 bases lay between the germline ends. CDR1 and CDR2 from the germline V gene are MGHDK and SYGVNS. CDR3 DNA: TGTGCCAGCAGTGAAGTGGGACAAAAGTATGGCTACACCTTC. As protein: CASSEVGQKYGYTF.

This clone has a single count. This chain links TRBV5-1 with TRBJ1-1; TRBD1 matches at 7 bases. Germline-derived CDR1 and CDR2 are SGHRS and YFSETQ. There are 15 residues in the CDR3. V dropped 0 bases and J dropped 3; count of bases not matched to a gene: 5. In DNA form, the CDR3 reads TGCGCCAGCAGCTTGGCGACAGGGAGGCACACTGAAGCTTTCTTT. Protein product: CASSLATGRHTEAFF. The full variable domain, its missing parts supplied by reference TRBV5-1 and TRBJ1-1, is KAGVTQTPRYLIKTRGQQVTLSCSPISGHRSVSWYQQTPGQGLQFLFEYFSETQRNKGNFPGRFSGRQFSNSRSEMNVSTLELGDSALYLCASSLATGRHTEAFFGQGTRLTVV.

This sequence joins TRBV2 and TRBJ2-6, with D possibly called TRBD1 or TRBD2 (6 bases each). CDR1 is SNHLY, CDR2 FYNNEI, per germline. Trimming removed 0 bases from V and 4 bases from J, with 13 bases in between. The length of the CDR3 is 17 residues. The CDR3 nucleotides read TGTGCCAGCAGTGAAGCGCTCGGGGGCGTAGGGGCCAACGTCCTGACTTTC. Translation: CASSEALGGVGANVLTF.

The rearrangement links TRBV11-2 to TRBJ1-6; D is unresolved. The CDR3 sequence is 17 residues long. The germline V gene has CDR1 SGHAT and CDR2 FQNNGV. Trimming took off 5 bases at V and 0 bases at J, with 14 bases between the two ends. This CDR3 is CASSPRTGSSYNSPLHF. In DNA form, the CDR3 reads TGTGCCAGCAGCCCGAGGACGGGGAGCTCCTATAATTCACCCCTCCACTTT.

J is TRBJ1-4 and V is TRBV10-3; D is perhaps TRBD1 (5 bases). Trimming took off 2 bases at V and 0 bases at J, with 13 bases between the two ends. The CDR3 extends over 17 amino acids. Germline CDR1 and CDR2: ENHRY and SYGVKD. The chain's CDR3 is CAISERWDGATNEKLFF. The CDR3 DNA sequence: TGTGCCATCAGTGAGAGGTGGGACGGTGCAACTAATGAAAAACTGTTTTTT.

This chain links TRBV7-9 with TRBJ1-2; perhaps TRBD1 as D (5 bases). V was pared by 5 bases and J by 6 bases, with 19 bases between. The length of the CDR3 is 15 residues. CDR1 SEHNR and CDR2 FQNEAQ come from the germline V gene (reference sequence). CDR3 bases: TGTGCCAGCAGCCACATACAGCGGGGGAGAGATGGCTACACCTTC. This translates into CASSHIQRGRDGYTF.

This sequence joins TRBV27 and TRBJ2-7; D unclear. Germline lookup yields CDR1 MNHEY and CDR2 SMNVEV (reference sequence). CDR3 length: 13 residues. The germline V and J ends were trimmed by 6 bases and 2 bases, with 11 bases remaining between them. The CDR3 loop is CASSYLPTYEQYF. The CDR3 DNA reads as TGTGCCAGCAGCTATCTTCCAACCTACGAGCAGTACTTC.

The chain joins TRBV16 to TRBJ2-2; the D call may be TRBD1 or TRBD2 (5 bases each). Looked up from germline, CDR1 is KGHSY and CDR2 is FQNENV. V gave up 6 bases and J gave up 0 bases, with 20 bases separating them. CDR3 length: 18 residues. The CDR3 DNA follows: TGTGCCAGCAGTCACCCCCGGGACGCGAAACCGAACACCGGGGAGCTGTTTTTT. As protein: CASSHPRDAKPNTGELFF.

This chain connects TRBV4-3 to TRBJ2-7; TRBD1 might be the D (6 bases). The CDR3 consists of 16 residues. V was pared by 0 bases and J by 0 bases, with 12 bases between. Germline V gene lookup returns CDR1 LGHNA and CDR2 YSLEER. The CDR3 DNA is TGCGCCAGCAGCCAAGATTTTTCAGGGGCCTCCTACGAGCAGTACTTC. Translation: CASSQDFSGASYEQYF.

The rearrangement joins TRBV9 to TRBJ2-5; the match to TRBD2 covers 7 bases. Germline V gene lookup returns CDR1 SGDLS and CDR2 YYNGEE. The ends lost 4 bases at V and 4 bases at J; junction bases unmatched: 13. CDR3 length: 16 amino acids. This CDR3 reads CASSPRTSFLGETQYF. The CDR3 coding sequence is TGTGCCAGCAGCCCCCGGACTAGTTTCTTAGGAGAGACCCAGTACTTC.

This clone has a single count. V is TRBV4-2 and J is TRBJ1-1; D remains unclear. Trimming shortened V by 4 bases and J by 4 bases, and 13 bases separated the two germline ends. Per germline, CDR1 LGHNA and CDR2 YNFKEQ. The CDR3 sequence is 14 residues long. The CDR3: CASSLQAGSTEAFF. As DNA, the CDR3 is TGTGCCAGCAGCCTTCAGGCAGGTAGCACTGAAGCTTTCTTT.

A single count supports this clone. This chain links TRBV5-1 with TRBJ2-7, with 8 bases matching TRBD1. V was pared by 4 bases and J by 2 bases, with 8 bases of the junction left unmatched. The germline gives CDR1 SGHRS, CDR2 YFSETQ. The CDR3 length is 15 residues. The CDR3 spells CASSPSRTGTYEQYF. The CDR3 DNA is TGCGCCAGCAGCCCCTCCCGGACAGGGACCTACGAGCAGTACTTC.